The clone carrying this T cell receptor (beta chain) was counted only a few times. What it binds is unknown. As the sequencing template, cDNA was produced by extracting RNA and reverse transcribing it. Assay used: immunoSEQ multiplex PCR; TCRdb lists only in-frame clones, some missing. This sample has over 150,000 clones, with about 63% found just once. These data come from a study of CD8+ T cells in alopecia areata. About the research overall: Among treated patients, oral tofacitinib was administered at 5 to 10 mg twice daily. Study results and limitations: Relative to normal scalp, lesional scalp, especially alopecia totalis/universalis, showed higher clonality.

Alopecia areata patients had lesional scalp punch biopsies and peripheral blood taken from them. CD4+ and CD8+ T cells were sorted from PBMCs stained for CD3, CD4 and CD8. The ends were cut back, 4 bases at V and 9 bases at J, with 14 bases in the middle. The CDR3 runs to 12 residues. Germline V gives CDR1 SGHRS, CDR2 YFSETQ. This specimen consisted of CD4+ T cells sorted from blood, obtained at week 0. The V call is TRBV5-1, the J call TRBJ2-7, with D perhaps TRBD1 (6 bases). This TCR was sampled from a human donor with alopecia areata. The CDR3 DNA sequence: TGCGCCAGCAGCACGGGACAAAGCGGGCAGTACTTC. It translates to CASSTGQSGQYF.